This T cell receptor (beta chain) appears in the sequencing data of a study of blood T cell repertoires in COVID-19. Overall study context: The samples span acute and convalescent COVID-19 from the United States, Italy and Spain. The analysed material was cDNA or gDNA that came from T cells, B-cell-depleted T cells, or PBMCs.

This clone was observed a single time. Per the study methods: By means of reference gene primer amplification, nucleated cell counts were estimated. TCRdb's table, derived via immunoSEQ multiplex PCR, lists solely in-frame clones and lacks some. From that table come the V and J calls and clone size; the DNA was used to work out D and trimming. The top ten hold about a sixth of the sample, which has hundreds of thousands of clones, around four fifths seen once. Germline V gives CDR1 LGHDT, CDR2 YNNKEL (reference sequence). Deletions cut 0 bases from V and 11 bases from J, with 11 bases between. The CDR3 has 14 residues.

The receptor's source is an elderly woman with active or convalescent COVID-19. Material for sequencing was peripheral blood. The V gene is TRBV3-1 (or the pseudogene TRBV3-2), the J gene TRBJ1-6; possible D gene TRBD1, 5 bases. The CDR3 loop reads CASSQDSGIPPLHF. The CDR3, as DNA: TGTGCCAGCAGCCAAGATTCAGGGATCCCACCCCTCCACTTT.